Listed below are T cell receptor beta chains from one sample, sequenced in a study of T-cell memory formation after mild COVID-19. MiXCR, run by TCRdb on the 5' RACE reads, gives a single entry per CDR3 protein. The repertoire holds more than 300,000 distinct CDR3 sequences, with roughly 15% as singletons. What was sequenced was PBMCs or a T cell subset sorted from them (not recorded which). These receptors all stem from a man aged 18 to 29 who had mild COVID-19 (a few samples of this study predate the infection). Cell type and time point are not known. Each CDR3 is given without its conserved first and last residue. A row's size may be missing; if present it is once, few, many or a size class.

v_gene | abundance | CDR3aa
TRBV11-2 | few | ATSGRAANYGYT
TRBV5-1 | . | ASSQSVHQETQY
TRBV14 | few | ASSLTGGGQPQH
TRBV6-6 | few | ASTPGTGANVLT
TRBV6-5 | . | ASSSIPGQRYQETQY
TRBV6-5 | few | ASSYVRFEKLF
TRBV11-1 | . | ASSPGSWGAGTGELF
TRBV2 | few | ASSDLRAGNADTQY
TRBV6-6 | . | ASSSSTGEGWNSPLH
TRBV7-9 | many | ASSSTGTGDYNEQF
TRBV4-2 | . | ASSQAGRGLYNEQF
TRBV5-1 | . | ASSLDESSYNEQF
TRBV24-1 | few | ATSSQLNTGELF
TRBV5-1 | many | ASSLGGGGANVLT
TRBV18 | few | ASAGTSGEYREQF
TRBV6-5 | few | ASSYAEQATDTQY